This T cell receptor beta chain was recovered during a study of cytomegalovirus exposure and HLA in healthy donors. Study observations and caveats: Confirmation was obtained in vitro that three CMV-associated chains are specific for CMV antigens.

The donors were in the approximately 120-subject validation cohort; that cohort was separate from the approximately 700-subject first cohort. With respect to this clone: Its target is unknown.

Generated by immunoSEQ multiplex PCR, the TCRdb table keeps only in-frame clones and is missing some. Found here are 200,000 to 250,000 clones, approximately 82% of them singletons; the top ten hold 5.5% to 7%. Germline CDR1 SGHRS, CDR2 YFSETQ. V was pared by 3 bases and J by 0 bases, with 22 bases between. This CDR3 contains 19 residues. The V and J genes are TRBV5-1 and TRBJ2-1; D is tentatively TRBD1 or TRBD2 (5 bases each). Sequencing input: PBMCs. The receptor comes from a woman in her late teens or twenties in good health and CMV-seronegative. CDR3 region: CASSSPRGRGVHSYNEQFF. CDR3 sequence (DNA): TGCGCCAGCAGCTCCCCCCGTGGAAGAGGGGTCCACTCCTACAATGAGCAGTTCTTC.